The 18 T cell receptor beta chains listed next were all sequenced from one sample in a study of cytomegalovirus exposure and HLA in healthy donors. 13 Jbeta primers and 60 Vbeta primers were used for the PCR. TCRdb keeps only in-frame clones here, not all; method: immunoSEQ multiplex PCR. Recorded for this sample: over 50,000 clones. The sample taken for sequencing was PBMCs. The source is a man aged 45 to 65 in good health and CMV-seropositive.

The V and J genes are TRBV9 and TRBJ1-2; TRBD1 aligns across 8 bases. V shed 0 bases, J shed 2 bases, and the junction held 9 bases outside the gene matches. The V gene's germline CDR1 is SGDLS and CDR2 YYNGEE. The CDR3 loop spans 17 amino acids. CDR3 bases: TGTGCCAGCAGCGTAGGGGGGGGACAGGACAAAAACTATGGCTACACCTTC. Translating gives CASSVGGGQDKNYGYTF.

The rearrangement joins TRBV29-1 to TRBJ2-7; 8 bases line up with TRBD2. CDR3 size: 14 residues. The trim removed 7 bases at V and 3 bases at J, leaving 11 bases unmatched. CDR1 SQVTM and CDR2 ANQGSEA come from the germline V gene. CDR3 nucleotides: TGCAGCGCCATTACGGGGGGGCGCGTCTACGAGCAGTACTTC. It codes for CSAITGGRVYEQYF.

The chain has TRBV28 and TRBJ2-1; 9 bases are shared with TRBD2. The germline V gene has CDR1 MDHEN and CDR2 SYDVKM. J lost 3 bases, V lost 3 bases, and 12 bases had no gene match. This CDR3 is 18 amino acids long. As DNA, the CDR3 is TGTGCCAGCAGTTTCTCTAGCGGGGAGACCGTGAACTACAATGAGCAGTTCTTC. It is translated as CASSFSSGETVNYNEQFF.

V gene TRBV7-2 combines with J gene TRBJ1-1, with 8 positions matching TRBD1. The trim removed 4 bases at V and 0 bases at J, leaving 4 bases unmatched. There are 15 residues in the CDR3. Germline values: CDR1 SGHTA, CDR2 FQGNSA. The CDR3 reads CASSSSQGVNTEAFF. CDR3 nucleotides: TGTGCCAGCAGCTCATCACAGGGGGTGAACACTGAAGCTTTCTTT. The variable domain in full, with the rest retrieved from reference TRBV7-2 and TRBJ1-1, is GAGVSQSPSNKVTEKGKDVELRCDPISGHTALYWYRQSLGQGLEFLIYFQGNSAPDKSGLPSDRFSAERTGGSVSTLTIQRTQQEDSAVYLCASSSSQGVNTEAFFGQGTRLTVV.

J is TRBJ2-5 and V is TRBV6-5; D perhaps matches TRBD2 (6 bases). The CDR3 length is 13 residues. Trimming removed 2 bases from V and 7 bases from J, with 11 bases in between. The germline V gene encodes CDR1 MNHEY and CDR2 SVGAGI. CDR3: CASSYGTDGTQYF. The CDR3, as DNA: TGTGCCAGCAGTTACGGGACTGATGGGACCCAGTACTTC.

The J gene is TRBJ2-7, the V gene TRBV7-8, with D possibly matching TRBD2 (7 bases). V gave up 5 bases and J gave up 6 bases, with 8 bases separating them. This CDR3 is 11 amino acids long. The germline gives CDR1 SGHVS, CDR2 FQNEAQ. The CDR3 DNA is TGTGCCAGCAGCAGGGGGGGCGAGCAGTACTTC. It yields the protein CASSRGGEQYF.

Concerning this clone itself: One end of the junction fails to match germline, which may point to a read error. The rearrangement uses TRBV18 and TRBJ1-2; the match to TRBD1 covers 9 bases. This CDR3 has 17 residues. Germline lookup yields CDR1 KGHSH and CDR2 LQKENI. The CDR3 reads CAGSPPGQGQTNYGYTF. The CDR3 DNA sequence: TGTGCCGGCTCACCCCCGGGACAGGGACAGACGAACTATGGCTACACCTTC. Full variable domain (rest looked up from reference TRBV18 and TRBJ1-2): NAGVMQNPRHLVRRRGQEARLRCSPMKGHSHVYWYRQLPEEGLKFMVYLQKENIIDESGMPKERFSAEFPKEGPSILRIQQVVRGDSAAYFCAGSPPGQGQTNYGYTFGSGTRLTVV.

The chain employs TRBV28 and TRBJ1-5, with no clear D. V was cut by 2 bases and J by 7 bases, with 12 bases left in between. The length of the CDR3 is 14 residues. CDR1 is MDHEN and CDR2 is SYDVKM in the germline V gene. DNA of the CDR3: TGTGCCAGCAGTTTAATTCGGGGATCGCAGCCCCAGCATTTT. Protein: CASSLIRGSQPQHF.

The rearrangement links TRBV6-5 to TRBJ1-2; no clear D gene. V was cut by 2 bases and J by 5 bases, with 9 bases left in between. Germline CDR1 MNHEY, CDR2 SVGAGI. This CDR3 comprises 13 residues. Here the CDR3 reads CASSYDTAYGYTF. The CDR3 DNA follows: TGTGCCAGCAGTTACGACACAGCATATGGCTACACCTTC.

The chain uses TRBV28 and TRBJ1-1, with D maybe TRBD1 (5 bases). Trimming cost V 6 bases and J 8 bases, with 10 bases left between them. The germline V gene encodes CDR1 MDHEN and CDR2 SYDVKM. The CDR3 spans 11 residues. The CDR3 reads CASRTALEAFF. CDR3 nucleotide sequence: TGTGCCAGCAGGACAGCACTCGAAGCTTTCTTT.

The chain is built from TRBV7-9 and TRBJ1-2; no definite D call. Trimming cost V 1 base and J 3 bases, with 6 bases left between them. The germline V gene has CDR1 SEHNR and CDR2 FQNEAQ (reference sequence). The CDR3 extends over 13 amino acids. In nucleotides, the CDR3 is TGTGCCAGCAGCTTAGTTAGCTACTATGGCTACACCTTC. Protein product: CASSLVSYYGYTF.

The chain combines TRBV18 with TRBJ1-6; 7 bases are a match to TRBD1. Germline values: CDR1 KGHSH, CDR2 LQKENI. V lost 6 bases, J lost 10 bases, and 18 bases stayed unmatched. The CDR3 length is 17 residues. This CDR3 is CASSFFTTGDQGSPLHF. The DNA of the CDR3 is TGTGCCAGCTCTTTTTTTACTACAGGGGACCAAGGGTCACCCCTCCACTTT. Supplemented by reference TRBV18 and TRBJ1-6, the full variable domain reads NAGVMQNPRHLVRRRGQEARLRCSPMKGHSHVYWYRQLPEEGLKFMVYLQKENIIDESGMPKERFSAEFPKEGPSILRIQQVVRGDSAAYFCASSFFTTGDQGSPLHFGNGTRLTVT.

This chain uses TRBV7-9 with TRBJ2-7; no firm D call. Germline CDR1 reads SEHNR; CDR2 reads FQNEAQ (reference sequence). The CDR3 spans 12 residues. V shed 3 bases and J shed 3 bases, with 6 bases lying between them. Here the CDR3 DNA reads TGTGCCAGCAGCTTTTCCGGCTACGAGCAGTACTTC. Translation: CASSFSGYEQYF.

This chain uses TRBV19 with TRBJ2-1; D uncertain. The V gene lost 2 bases and the J gene lost 7 bases, with 12 bases spanning the gap. Germline lookup yields CDR1 LNHDA and CDR2 SQIVND (reference sequence). The CDR3 sequence is 14 residues long. The DNA of the CDR3 is TGTGCCAGTAGTATATCCGGGTTAAGAAATGAGCAGTTCTTC. This gives the protein CASSISGLRNEQFF.

V usage is TRBV7-2 and J usage is TRBJ2-7; D perhaps matches TRBD2 (5 bases). CDR1 and CDR2 (germline): SGHTA, FQGNSA. The ends were cut back, 5 bases at V and 5 bases at J, with 7 bases in the middle. There are 11 residues in the CDR3. CDR3 residues: CASSTRNEQYF. Written as DNA, the CDR3 is TGTGCCAGCAGCACTAGGAACGAGCAGTACTTC.

The gene calls are TRBV7-2 and TRBJ1-1; D is perhaps TRBD1 (5 bases). The CDR3 is made up of 14 amino acids. V was shortened by 5 bases and J by 4 bases, with 14 bases between the two germline ends. Germline assignment: CDR1 SGHTA and CDR2 FQGNSA. The CDR3 DNA reads as TGTGCCAGCAGCCCGGGGGGGGGTTTCACTGAAGCTTTCTTT. Protein sequence: CASSPGGGFTEAFF.

The chain is built from TRBV5-1 and TRBJ2-2, with D possibly TRBD2 on 5 matching bases. This CDR3 is built from 14 residues. Germline-derived CDR1 and CDR2 are SGHRS and YFSETQ. V shed 5 bases and J shed 1 base, with 9 bases lying between them. The CDR3 loop is CASSRGQNTGELFF. The CDR3 region has the DNA TGCGCCAGCAGTAGAGGGCAGAACACCGGGGAGCTGTTTTTT.

The chain has TRBV18 and TRBJ2-2; TRBD1 is a possible D gene (6 bases). This CDR3 region has 14 residues. With 8 bases removed from V and 0 bases from J, the gap between germline ends came to 10 bases. Germline V gene data show CDR1 as KGHSH and CDR2 as LQKENI. This chain's CDR3 is CASPGTSNTGELFF. CDR3 nucleotide sequence: TGTGCCAGCCCCGGGACATCGAACACCGGGGAGCTGTTTTTT.